Each of the 15 T cell receptor beta chains below was sequenced from the same sample in a study of OX40 agonist ivuxolimab in advanced cancers. Libraries were prepared by immunoSEQ multiplex PCR; TCRdb keeps only in-frame clonotypes and omits some of them. The table shows some 80,000 clones, with about 88% occurring only once. Sequencing used CD4+ or CD8+ T cells sorted from blood, obtained in a trial of the OX40 agonist ivuxolimab. These receptors all stem from an adult with an advanced solid tumor such as melanoma, head and neck, liver or kidney cancer.

This chain joins TRBV6-6 and TRBJ1-3; D ambiguous. Germline V lookup: CDR1 MNHNY, CDR2 SVGAGI (reference sequence). This CDR3 region has 16 residues. V gave up 7 bases and J gave up 1 base, with 17 bases separating them. CDR3 nucleotides: TGTGCCAGCACCAATTACGAGGCGCAGTCTGGAAACACCATATATTTT. Protein: CASTNYEAQSGNTIYF.

The chain employs TRBV11-2 and TRBJ1-1, with D tentatively TRBD1 (5 bases). V was shortened by 3 bases and J by 5 bases, with 13 bases between the two germline ends. The germline V gene encodes CDR1 SGHAT and CDR2 FQNNGV. The CDR3 is made up of 14 amino acids. CDR3 sequence (DNA): TGTGCCAGCAGCTTTCAAGGGGTTATTACTGAAGCTTTCTTT. It codes for CASSFQGVITEAFF.

The chain recombines TRBV5-6 with TRBJ2-7, with 7 bases aligning to TRBD1. This CDR3 has 14 amino acids. V gave up 0 bases and J gave up 2 bases; unmatched junction bases: 2. CDR1 is SGHDT, CDR2 YYEEEE, per germline. In nucleotides, the CDR3 is TGTGCCAGCAGCTTGGACAGGGGAACCTACGAGCAGTACTTC. Protein product: CASSLDRGTYEQYF.

This clone was counted a few times. The rearrangement joins TRBV29-1 to TRBJ2-1; 7 bases are a match to TRBD2. This CDR3 comprises 14 residues. With 5 bases clipped from V and 0 bases from J, the junction kept 4 bases outside the gene matches. CDR1 is SQVTM and CDR2 is ANQGSEA in the germline V gene. This chain's CDR3 is CSVKWGGSYNEQFF. The CDR3 bases are TGCAGCGTTAAGTGGGGGGGCTCCTACAATGAGCAGTTCTTC.

The chain links TRBV30 to TRBJ2-7; D unclear. CDR3 size: 15 residues. Looked up from germline, CDR1 is GTSNPN and CDR2 is SVGIG (reference sequence). V lost 0 bases and J 0 bases, leaving 12 bases between the germline ends. The CDR3 bases are TGTGCCTGGAGTGTAAGTGCCTCGTACTCCTACGAGCAGTACTTC. Its translation is CAWSVSASYSYEQYF.

This chain links TRBV27 with TRBJ1-1; D is undetermined. This CDR3 has 15 amino acids. The germline V gene has CDR1 MNHEY and CDR2 SMNVEV (reference sequence). V was trimmed by 0 bases and J by 5 bases, leaving 13 bases between them. This chain's CDR3 is CASSLSVGSPTEAFF. The CDR3 nucleotides read TGTGCCAGCAGTTTATCGGTTGGCAGCCCAACTGAAGCTTTCTTT.

V and J are TRBV5-1 and TRBJ2-7; no clear D gene. The V gene's germline CDR1 is SGHRS and CDR2 YFSETQ. V lost 2 bases and J lost 5, with 8 bases in between. CDR3 length: 12 residues. The CDR3 reads CASSLGRDEQYF. In DNA form, the CDR3 reads TGCGCCAGCAGCTTAGGTAGGGACGAGCAGTACTTC.

The J gene is TRBJ2-7, the V gene TRBV21-1; TRBD2, the D gene given by the table, was not confirmed from the DNA. TRBV21-1 is termed a pseudogene. CDR3 length equals 15 residues. The CDR3 is CAIKGLAGRDYEQYF. The CDR3 coding sequence is TGTGCCATTAAGGGACTAGCGGGCAGGGACTACGAGCAGTACTTC.

The CDR3 DNA is TGCGCCAGCAGCTTGGTGCCGGATGAAAAACTGTTTTTT. Amino acids: CASSLVPDEKLFF. The chain is built from TRBV5-1 and TRBJ1-4; no firm D call. This CDR3 region has 13 residues. Between the trimmed V and J ends, which lost 0 bases and 6 bases, there was a span of 6 bases. Germline-derived CDR1 and CDR2 are SGHRS and YFSETQ.

The V call is TRBV9, the J call TRBJ2-3, with TRBD2 matching 13 bases. This CDR3 spans 16 amino acids. Germline CDR1 SGDLS, CDR2 YYNGEE. With 2 bases clipped from V and 3 bases from J, the junction kept 3 bases outside the gene matches. CDR3 DNA sequence: TGTGCCAGCAGCGTGACTAGCGGGGGGATAACAGATACGCAGTATTTT. It specifies CASSVTSGGITDTQYF.

The rearrangement links TRBV2 to TRBJ1-2; the D gene is possibly TRBD1 (6 bases). Trimming shortened V by 4 bases and J by 8 bases, and 14 bases separated the two germline ends. Per germline, CDR1 SNHLY and CDR2 FYNNEI. The CDR3 has 13 residues. Here the CDR3 DNA reads TGTGCCAGCAGTGTTGGGGGGCTACGAGGCTACACCTTC. It yields the protein CASSVGGLRGYTF.

This clone was seen only a few times. The chain combines TRBV30 with TRBJ1-6; D is unresolved. V lost 6 bases and J lost 7, with 13 bases in between. The length of the CDR3 is 13 residues. Germline loops: CDR1 GTSNPN, CDR2 SVGIG (reference sequence). The DNA of the CDR3 is TGTGCCTGTGGAAGAAGGGAAAATTCACCCCTCCACTTT. It yields the protein CACGRRENSPLHF.

The CDR3 loop reads CASSLYTGANYGYTF. The CDR3 DNA reads as TGTGCCAGCAGTTTATATACAGGGGCTAACTATGGCTACACCTTC. The chain has TRBV27 and TRBJ1-2, with 7 bases lining up with TRBD1. CDR3 length: 15 residues. After removal of 1 base from V and 0 bases from J, the junction contained 2 bases not matched to a gene. Per germline, CDR1 MNHEY and CDR2 SMNVEV (reference sequence).

The chain couples TRBV27 to TRBJ1-2; possibly TRBD1 for D (6 bases). CDR1 is MNHEY, CDR2 SMNVEV, per germline (reference sequence). Trimming shortened V by 4 bases and J by 8 bases, and 17 bases separated the two germline ends. The CDR3 length is 14 residues. The CDR3, as DNA: TGTGCCAGCAGTTACCAGGGGACCGGGCGCGGCTACACCTTC. It translates to CASSYQGTGRGYTF.

The gene calls are TRBV9 and TRBJ2-1; TRBD1 matches at 9 bases. The CDR3 totals 18 residues. The germline V gene has CDR1 SGDLS and CDR2 YYNGEE. The J segment lost 5 bases and the V segment lost 0 bases, leaving 12 bases of the junction unmatched. The CDR3 nucleotides are TGTGCCAGCAGCGTAGCTACAAGGACAGGGGACGGGGACAATGAGCAGTTCTTC. This encodes CASSVATRTGDGDNEQFF.